The following is a T cell receptor (beta chain) sequence with its context. This receptor's antigen is unknown. No per-base quality is available; no much larger clone lies one base away. The study profiled bulk TCR beta-chain repertoires in matched peripheral blood, tumor and adjacent normal breast tissue taken from some 17 patients with early-stage breast cancer. Before surgery, roughly 4.5-11 mL of whole blood was collected into EDTA tubes and then processed within 2 hours. Ficoll-Paque centrifugation in SepMate-50 tubes was used to isolate peripheral blood mononuclear cells. PBMCs were cryopreserved in aliquots of roughly 1.8 to 4 million cells in 90% FBS with approximately 10% DMSO and kept in liquid nitrogen. The Qiagen AllPrep DNA/RNA Mini kit was used to extract genomic DNA. The sample belongs to a study of early stage breast cancer tumors (dated by TCRdb to 2016 to 2017). Broadly, across the study: Of the roughly 16 invasive breast tumors, about a dozen were found to be estrogen receptor-positive, progesterone receptor-positive and HER2-negative. About 70% of the 12 ER+/PR+/HER2- tumors were invasive ductal carcinomas, while the other four were invasive lobular carcinomas. A read coverage of roughly 10-fold per sample was achieved on average. A total of around 2.7 million templates, representing 1,097,674 unique clonotypes, were detected across all samples.

V lost 1 base and J lost 0 bases; the stretch between them is 9 bases long. CDR1 and CDR2 are drawn from the germline V gene: SGHAT, FQNNGV. The CDR3 goes from the cysteine to the phenylalanine over 15 residues. The kept DNA is CDR3 alone, 45 bases in frame from the first base. Summary of the overall study and its limitations: Enriched TCRB sequences shared across patients were mostly commonly generated sequences, unlikely to play an important role in the tumor microenvironment. Chain pairing and functional markers such as CD4, CD8 and FOXP3 were not captured by bulk genomic DNA sequencing of unsorted cells. Repertoires from blood and normal breast were more alike than repertoires from blood and tumor, and in about 85% of the 16 patients, comparing each tissue with blood separated tumor from normal. Tumors showed roughly 2.5-fold higher T cell density and higher clonality than adjacent normal breast tissue. Because the cohort was small, analysis by tumor subtype was not possible.

Each sample was amplified in two independent genomic DNA replicates, using approximately 550 ng for blood and around 1.6 ug for tumor or normal breast. Following the manufacturer's instructions, the ImmunoSeq Intro kit was used to carry out TCRB sequencing on genomic DNA. Multiplex PCR was run for about 30 cycles using proprietary primers and spike-in control sequences for absolute quantification. Single-end 150-bp reads were used to sequence an 87-bp fragment spanning the CDR3 and the flanking V and J genes. Seven samples, each with two replicates, were multiplexed per lane of an Illumina MiSeq using version 3.0 chemistry. In the original analysis: Raw data were processed by the vendor's proprietary pipeline, with both replicates merged into one result per sample. Clonotypes were defined as productive rearrangements sharing the V-gene family, CDR3 amino acid sequence and J-gene segment. Clonality was computed as 1 minus the normalized Shannon entropy (Pielou evenness) of TCRB abundances. To estimate T cell density, the total number of templates was divided by the input cell count, which was inferred from how much DNA went in. Total repertoire diversity and clonality were estimated with Recon using default parameters. A clonotype counted as tumor-enriched if its abundance in tumor exceeded 0.1% and was at least 32-fold higher than its abundance in normal breast. Entries here come from immuneACCESS through TCRdb and include only in-frame sequences with V and J called. Some clones fail to appear in such tables; in the studies checked, an unresolved V gene covers under half of the shortfall, and the cause of the remainder is unknown. V and J calls and clone size are given by that table; D and trimming were obtained from the DNA. A total of about 30,000 clones appear in this sample, 55% to 75% of them only once. Approximately 31% of the sample lies in the top ten.

The chain is assembled from TRBV11-2 and TRBJ2-5; the D gene is unclear. The TCR was taken from a person in their fifties or sixties with breast cancer. The sample was blood. The sequenced DNA is TGTGCCAGCAGCTTAGCCGGCGCCTACCAAGAGACCCAGTACTTC. Its coded protein is CASSLAGAYQETQYF.